This TCR beta chain comes out of a study of early T cells in non-severe SARS-CoV-2 infection. For the study at large: Investigators sequenced bulk RNA drawn from unsorted whole blood, and chains remained unpaired.

This clonotype has a handful of counts. Its antigen is undetermined. A much larger clone differs by one base, so this may be a read error. Individually, cDNA molecules had unique molecular identifiers attached to them. MiXCR was run by TCRdb on the 5' RACE reads, yielding one entry per CDR3 protein. The table lists 55,000 to 75,000 distinct CDR3 sequences, 9% to 15% of them singletons. This CDR3 has 11 residues. Germline V gene lookup returns CDR1 SGDLS and CDR2 YYNGEE. Trimming pared 0 bases from V and 6 bases from J, leaving 2 bases between. Study-level findings and limits: VDJdb matching, biased toward anti-spike CD8 responses, missed private and CD4 specificities.

J is TRBJ2-3 and V is TRBV9; no definite D call. This clonotype was obtained from an adult who was a healthcare worker with PCR-confirmed SARS-CoV-2 infection or an uninfected control (not recorded which). Source material: whole blood. CDR3 amino acids: CASSVGDTQYF. The CDR3 nucleotides read TGTGCCAGCAGCGTAGGGGATACGCAGTATTTT. Using reference TRBV9 and TRBJ2-3 for the parts outside the CDR3, the full variable domain is DSGVTQTPKHLITATGQRVTLRCSPRSGDLSVYWYQQSLDQGLQFLIQYYNGEERAKGNILERFSAQQFPDLHSELNLSSLELGDSALYFCASSVGDTQYFGPGTRLTVL.